The 6 T cell receptor beta chains below come from one sample, sequenced in a study of cytomegalovirus exposure and HLA in healthy donors. Primers included in the PCR were 60 Vbeta and 13 Jbeta primers. Assay: immunoSEQ multiplex PCR; the TCRdb copy retains only in-frame clones and omits some. The data contain under 250,000 clones, around 73% of them singletons. The sequencing input was PBMCs. The receptor set was obtained from a male donor in good health and CMV-seronegative.

The rearrangement links TRBV6-1 to TRBJ1-1; tentatively, D is TRBD1 (6 bases). The CDR3 has 15 residues. The germline CDR1 and CDR2 sequences are MNHNS and SASEGT. V was pared by 5 bases and J by 3 bases, with 16 bases between. The CDR3 DNA sequence: TGTGCCAGCAGTCCGATCCAGGGGCTAGACACTGAAGCTTTCTTT. Protein sequence: CASSPIQGLDTEAFF.

The rearrangement uses TRBV28 and TRBJ2-7; possibly TRBD2 for D (6 bases). The V gene lost 6 bases and the J gene lost 6 bases, with 15 bases spanning the gap. Per the germline V gene, CDR1 is MDHEN and CDR2 is SYDVKM. This CDR3 is 13 amino acids long. The CDR3 is CASRGGWTTEQYF. In DNA form, the CDR3 reads TGTGCCAGCAGAGGAGGCTGGACTACCGAGCAGTACTTC.

This chain links TRBV9 with TRBJ2-3; possible D gene TRBD2, 6 bases. CDR1 is SGDLS, CDR2 YYNGEE, per germline. V was pared by 4 bases and J by 0 bases, with 12 bases between. This CDR3 region has 15 residues. The CDR3 nucleotides are TGTGCCAGCAGCAGGCGGGACCCCAGCACAGATACGCAGTATTTT. Its protein is CASSRRDPSTDTQYF. Full variable domain (missing parts from reference TRBV9 and TRBJ2-3): DSGVTQTPKHLITATGQRVTLRCSPRSGDLSVYWYQQSLDQGLQFLIQYYNGEERAKGNILERFSAQQFPDLHSELNLSSLELGDSALYFCASSRRDPSTDTQYFGPGTRLTVL.

The chain employs TRBV7-2 and TRBJ1-2; D gene unclear. V lost 3 bases and J 1 base, leaving 6 bases between the germline ends. Germline V CDR1 and CDR2: SGHTA, FQGNSA. The CDR3 loop spans 13 amino acids. Written as DNA, the CDR3 is TGTGCCAGCAGCTTCGAGTATAACTATGGCTACACCTTC. This sequence encodes CASSFEYNYGYTF. Drawing the rest from reference TRBV7-2 and TRBJ1-2, the complete variable domain is GAGVSQSPSNKVTEKGKDVELRCDPISGHTALYWYRQSLGQGLEFLIYFQGNSAPDKSGLPSDRFSAERTGGSVSTLTIQRTQQEDSAVYLCASSFEYNYGYTFGSGTRLTVV.

This clone occurred once. This chain joins TRBV14 and TRBJ2-1; 7 bases map to TRBD2. The CDR3 spans 17 residues. J was trimmed by 0 bases and V by 3 bases; bases with no gene match: 8. Germline CDR1 reads SGHDN; CDR2 reads FVKESK. The CDR3 nucleotides are TGTGCCAGCAGCCAGCCGGGAGGCCCAAGCTCCTACAATGAGCAGTTCTTC. It translates to CASSQPGGPSSYNEQFF.

A note on this clone: The junction departs from germline at one end; a sequencing error may be responsible. The chain uses TRBV28 and TRBJ2-5; a weak D match, TRBD2 (5 bases). CDR1 and CDR2 from the germline V gene are MDHEN and SYDVKM. CDR3 size: 12 residues. The CDR3 region is CASSDPAIGRDF. Written as DNA, the CDR3 is TGTGCCAGCAGTGATCCGGCGATCGGGCGGGACTTC.